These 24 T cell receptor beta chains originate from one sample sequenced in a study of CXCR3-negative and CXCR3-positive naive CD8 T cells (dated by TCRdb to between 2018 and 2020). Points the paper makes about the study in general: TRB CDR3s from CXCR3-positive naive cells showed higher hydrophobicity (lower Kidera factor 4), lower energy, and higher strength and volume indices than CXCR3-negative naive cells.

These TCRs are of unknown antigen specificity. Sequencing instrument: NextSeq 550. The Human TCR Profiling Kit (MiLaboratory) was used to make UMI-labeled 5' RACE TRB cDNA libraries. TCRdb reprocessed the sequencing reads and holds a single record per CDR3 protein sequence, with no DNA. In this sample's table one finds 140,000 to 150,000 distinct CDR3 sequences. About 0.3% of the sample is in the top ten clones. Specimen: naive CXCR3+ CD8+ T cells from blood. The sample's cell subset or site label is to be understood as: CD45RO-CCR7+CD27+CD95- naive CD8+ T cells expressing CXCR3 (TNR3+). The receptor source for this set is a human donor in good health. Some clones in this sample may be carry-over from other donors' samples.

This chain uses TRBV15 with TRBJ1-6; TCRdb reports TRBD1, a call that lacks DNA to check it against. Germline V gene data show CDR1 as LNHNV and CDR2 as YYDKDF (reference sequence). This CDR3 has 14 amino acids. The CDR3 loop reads CATGRGDYNSPLHF.

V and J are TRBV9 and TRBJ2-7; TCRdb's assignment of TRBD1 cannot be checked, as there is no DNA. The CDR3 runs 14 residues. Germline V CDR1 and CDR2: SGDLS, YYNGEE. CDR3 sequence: CASSVGSRGREQYF.

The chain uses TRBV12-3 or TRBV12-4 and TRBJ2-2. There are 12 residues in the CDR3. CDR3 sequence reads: CASSLAAGELFF.

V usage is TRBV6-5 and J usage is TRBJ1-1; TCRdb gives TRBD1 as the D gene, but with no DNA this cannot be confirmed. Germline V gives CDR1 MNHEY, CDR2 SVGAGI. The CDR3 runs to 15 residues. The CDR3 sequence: CASSFSPGGGTEAFF.

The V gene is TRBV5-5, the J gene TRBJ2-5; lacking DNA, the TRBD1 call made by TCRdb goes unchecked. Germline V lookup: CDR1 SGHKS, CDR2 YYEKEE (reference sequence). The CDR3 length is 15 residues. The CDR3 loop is CASSLSPGGQETQYF.

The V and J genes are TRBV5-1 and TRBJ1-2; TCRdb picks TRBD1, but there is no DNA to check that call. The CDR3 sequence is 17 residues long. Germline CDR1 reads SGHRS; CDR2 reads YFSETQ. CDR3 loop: CASSSFGQGQGPDGYTF. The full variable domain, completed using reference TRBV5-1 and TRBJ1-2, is KAGVTQTPRYLIKTRGQQVTLSCSPISGHRSVSWYQQTPGQGLQFLFEYFSETQRNKGNFPGRFSGRQFSNSRSEMNVSTLELGDSALYLCASSSFGQGQGPDGYTFGSGTRLTVV.

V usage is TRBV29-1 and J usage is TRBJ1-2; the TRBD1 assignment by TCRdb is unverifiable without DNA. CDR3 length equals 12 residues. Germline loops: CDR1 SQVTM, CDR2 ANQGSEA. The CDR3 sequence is CSVGSGGYGYTF.

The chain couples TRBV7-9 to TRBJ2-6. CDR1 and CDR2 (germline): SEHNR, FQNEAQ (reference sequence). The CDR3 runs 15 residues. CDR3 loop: CASSSATEGANVLTF.

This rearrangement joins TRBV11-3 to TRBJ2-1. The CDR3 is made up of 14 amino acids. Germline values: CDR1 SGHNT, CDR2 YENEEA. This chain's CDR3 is CASSSRHTYNEQFF.

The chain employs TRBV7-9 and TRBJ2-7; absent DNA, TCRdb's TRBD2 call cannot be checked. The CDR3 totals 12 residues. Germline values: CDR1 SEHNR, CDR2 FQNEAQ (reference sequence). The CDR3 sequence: CASSTTSYEQYF.

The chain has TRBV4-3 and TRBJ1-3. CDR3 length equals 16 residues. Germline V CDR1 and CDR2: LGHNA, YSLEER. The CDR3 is CASSQDSGGHGNTIYF.

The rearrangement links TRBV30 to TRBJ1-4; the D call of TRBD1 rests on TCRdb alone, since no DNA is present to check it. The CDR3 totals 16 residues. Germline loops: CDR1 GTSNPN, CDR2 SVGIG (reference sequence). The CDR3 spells CAWVWTAYATNEKLFF.

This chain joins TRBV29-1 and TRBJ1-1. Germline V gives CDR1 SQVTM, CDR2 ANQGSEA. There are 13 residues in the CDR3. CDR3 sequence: CSVDLHLNTEAFF. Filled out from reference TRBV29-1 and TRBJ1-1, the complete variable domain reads SAVISQKPSRDICQRGTSLTIQCQVDSQVTMMFWYRQQPGQSLTLIATANQGSEATYESGFVIDKFPISRPNLTFSTLTVSNMSPEDSSIYLCSVDLHLNTEAFFGQGTRLTVV.

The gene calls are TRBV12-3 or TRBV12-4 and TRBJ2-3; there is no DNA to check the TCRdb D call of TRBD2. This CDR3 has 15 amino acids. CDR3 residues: CASSIGRVPTDTQYF.

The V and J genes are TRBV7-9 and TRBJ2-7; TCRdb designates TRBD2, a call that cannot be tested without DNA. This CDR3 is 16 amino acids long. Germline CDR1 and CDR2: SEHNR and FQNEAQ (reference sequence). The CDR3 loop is CASSLVGSSAPYEQYF.

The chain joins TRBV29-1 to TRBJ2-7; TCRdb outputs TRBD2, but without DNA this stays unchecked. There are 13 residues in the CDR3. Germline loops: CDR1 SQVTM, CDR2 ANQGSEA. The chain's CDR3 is CSAQGDFGVEQYF.

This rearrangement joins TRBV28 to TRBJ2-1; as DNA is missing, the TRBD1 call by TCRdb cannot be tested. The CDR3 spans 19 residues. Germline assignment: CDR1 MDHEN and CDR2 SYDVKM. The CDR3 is CASSRYQGALQSPDNEQFF.

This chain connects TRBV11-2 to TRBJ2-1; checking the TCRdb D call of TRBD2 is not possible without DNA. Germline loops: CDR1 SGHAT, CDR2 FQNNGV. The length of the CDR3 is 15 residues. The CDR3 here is CASSYGLAPADEQFF.

The CDR3 is CASSASGGTDTQYF. The chain joins TRBV7-9 to TRBJ2-3; TCRdb's D gene call, TRBD2, goes unchecked for lack of DNA. This CDR3 spans 14 amino acids. The V gene's germline CDR1 is SEHNR and CDR2 FQNEAQ (reference sequence).

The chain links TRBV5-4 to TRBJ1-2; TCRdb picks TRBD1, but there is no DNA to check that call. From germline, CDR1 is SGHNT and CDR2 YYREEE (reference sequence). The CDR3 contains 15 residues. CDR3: CASSLESTGNYGYTF.

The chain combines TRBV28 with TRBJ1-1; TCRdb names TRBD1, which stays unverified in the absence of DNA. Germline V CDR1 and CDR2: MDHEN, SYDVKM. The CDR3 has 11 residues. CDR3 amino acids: CASSRGAEAFF. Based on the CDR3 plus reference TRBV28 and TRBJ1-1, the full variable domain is DVKVTQSSRYLVKRTGEKVFLECVQDMDHENMFWYRQDPGLGLRLIYFSYDVKMKEKGDIPEGYSVSREKKERFSLILESASTNQTSMYLCASSRGAEAFFGQGTRLTVV.

The CDR3 sequence is CASSLPIEGGAQYF. V usage is TRBV28 and J usage is TRBJ2-3; checking the TCRdb D call of TRBD1 is not possible without DNA. This CDR3 spans 14 amino acids. Per the germline V gene, CDR1 is MDHEN and CDR2 is SYDVKM.

The CDR3 loop reads CASSLVEGYNTEAFF. This rearrangement joins TRBV7-9 to TRBJ1-1. The CDR3 sequence is 15 residues long. Germline CDR1 is SEHNR and CDR2 is FQNEAQ (reference sequence).

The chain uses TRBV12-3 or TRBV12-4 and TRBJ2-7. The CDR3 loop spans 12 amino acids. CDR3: CASSSRGYEQYF.